This T cell receptor beta chain originates from a study of T cells in localized non-small cell lung cancer. Germline CDR1 reads MNHNS; CDR2 reads SASEGT. The CDR3 loop spans 15 amino acids. With 3 bases removed from V and 4 bases from J, the gap between germline ends came to 16 bases. On this clone: No antigen is known for it.

This table comes from immunoSEQ multiplex PCR, and its TCRdb copy is limited to in-frame clones, with some not included. Of 60,000 to 75,000 clones in the sample, roughly 81% were seen once. Regarding the study as a whole: The greatest T cell clonality was found in uninvolved adjacent lung (higher than in tumor). Appearance in adjacent lung was seen for a median around 58 of the top 100 tumor clones. Patients showing higher blood T cell density tended to see longer overall survival. Sequencing was restricted to one tumor region; therefore, heterogeneity remains possible.

This TCR was sampled from a female donor over 55 with stage I lung adenocarcinoma. The sequencing used peripheral blood, collected before any cancer treatment. The J gene is TRBJ2-7, the V gene TRBV6-1; D uncertain. The CDR3: CASSDWSSSQYEQYF. Here the CDR3 DNA reads TGTGCCAGCAGTGATTGGTCTTCATCCCAATACGAGCAGTACTTC.